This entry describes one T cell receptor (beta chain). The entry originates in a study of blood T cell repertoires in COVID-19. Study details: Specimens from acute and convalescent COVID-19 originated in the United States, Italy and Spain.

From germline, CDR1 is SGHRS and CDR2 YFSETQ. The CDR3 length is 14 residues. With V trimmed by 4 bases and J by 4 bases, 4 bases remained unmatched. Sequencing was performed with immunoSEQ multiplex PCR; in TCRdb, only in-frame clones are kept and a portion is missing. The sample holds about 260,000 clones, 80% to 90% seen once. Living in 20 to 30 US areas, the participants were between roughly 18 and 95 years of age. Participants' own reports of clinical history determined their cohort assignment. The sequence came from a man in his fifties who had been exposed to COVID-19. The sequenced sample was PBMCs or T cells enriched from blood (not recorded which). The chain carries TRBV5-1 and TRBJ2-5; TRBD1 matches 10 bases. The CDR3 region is CASSPGTGAETQYF. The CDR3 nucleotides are TGCGCCAGCAGCCCCGGGACAGGGGCAGAGACCCAGTACTTC.